This is a list of T cell receptor beta chains from one sample in a study of blood T cells in healthy people across ages. TCRdb reanalysed the 5' RACE reads using MiXCR and keeps one entry per CDR3 protein. The repertoire has hundreds of thousands of distinct CDR3 sequences, 56% of them found once; the top ten carry 20% to 30%. Sequenced input: blood. The receptors here all came from a man aged 35 to 55 in good health. CDR3s include the opening cysteine and the closing phenylalanine or tryptophan. Fields, in order: J gene, V gene, clone size, CDR3 protein. The size field is filled for only some rows; it gives once, few, many or a size class.

NA | TRBV29-1 | few | CSVDGTGTLNEQYF
TRBJ1-2 | TRBV27 | NA | CASSPIPSGNYGYTF
TRBJ2-1 | TRBV12-3/TRBV12-4 | NA | CASSLDPSPRYNEQFF
TRBJ2-3 | TRBV14 | few | CASSQDRLGSTDTQYF
TRBJ2-7 | TRBV27 | NA | CASSRWGALGEQYF
TRBJ2-1 | TRBV29-1 | NA | CSVEVIGQGNEQFF
TRBJ2-5 | TRBV29-1 | few | CSVSQGFVETQYF
TRBJ2-3 | TRBV13 | once | CASSLGAGGGDTQYF
TRBJ2-3 | TRBV5-1 | NA | CASSWVEPVADTQYF
TRBJ1-2 | TRBV28 | few | CASSLTPGGAYGYTF
TRBJ1-5 | TRBV7-2 | NA | CASRKGGRGGNQPQHF
TRBJ2-7 | TRBV12-3/TRBV12-4 | few | CASSDRTGSVPYEQYF
TRBJ2-3 | TRBV21-1 | NA | CASSTPGLRGCTDTQYF
TRBJ2-1 | TRBV27 | NA | CASSLSSGAGGEQFF
TRBJ2-3 | TRBV29-1 | NA | CSVGQGPDTQYF
TRBJ2-7 | TRBV6-6 | NA | CASSYSSGLVDYEQYF
TRBJ2-7 | TRBV20-1 | NA | CSASPFGRESDEQYF
TRBJ1-4 | TRBV3-1 | NA | CASSQGPIEKLFF
TRBJ2-3 | TRBV20-1 | once | CSARDSSGPSTDTQYF
TRBJ1-4 | TRBV2 | few | CASRFGRSNEKLFF
TRBJ2-5 | TRBV28 | NA | CATGAVRDYLRGGNEQYF
TRBJ2-5 | TRBV6-5 | NA | CASSYGNQETQYF
TRBJ2-5 | TRBV20-1 | few | CSVPGPREETQYF
TRBJ2-5 | TRBV7-2 | NA | CASSPTLAGARETQYF
TRBJ2-5 | TRBV20-1 | NA | CSAITGGSGETQYF
TRBJ2-2 | TRBV29-1 | NA | CSVEGWSGELFF
TRBJ1-2 | TRBV20-1 | NA | CSARAWDRTNYGYTF
TRBJ2-3 | TRBV5-6 | NA | CASSPMGGITDTQYF
TRBJ2-3 | TRBV7-2 | few | CASSSVTSGVTDTQYF
NA | TRBV29-1 | few | CSVRDSRAEQYF
TRBJ2-3 | TRBV28 | NA | CASSLGTGYMNTQYF
TRBJ2-5 | TRBV10-3 | few | CACTGESETQYF
TRBJ2-6 | TRBV7-3 | NA | CASSDRDRGSGANVLTF
TRBJ2-5 | TRBV28 | NA | CASMETGETQYF
TRBJ2-7 | TRBV7-2 | NA | CASRIEWRGQKNYEQYF
TRBJ2-7 | TRBV2 | NA | CASRRTSGRASRDNEQYF
TRBJ1-2 | TRBV28 | NA | CASREGGNYGYTF
TRBJ2-1 | TRBV12-3/TRBV12-4 | NA | CASKSGNKNNEQFF
NA | TRBV28 | once | CASSETRGVLRGEQYF
TRBJ1-5 | TRBV15 | NA | CATSRTNREEPQHF
TRBJ1-1 | TRBV7-9 | NA | CASSLASGLVTEAFF
TRBJ2-7 | TRBV12-3/TRBV12-4 | NA | CASSFASTGRAQYF
NA | TRBV4-3 | NA | CASSLQGGGAERDVPYEQYF
TRBJ2-1 | TRBV14 | few | CASSQNPRPDQGENYNEQFF
TRBJ2-1 | TRBV7-2 | NA | CASSLWVQGTYEQFF
TRBJ2-5 | TRBV25-1 | NA | CASSEPSGKAIQYF
TRBJ2-1 | TRBV7-2 | NA | CASTPGGGGAWNEQFF
TRBJ2-5 | TRBV7-2 | NA | CASSLAPGGSRETQYF
TRBJ2-4 | TRBV3-1 | NA | CASSQDFHSKNIQYF
TRBJ2-5 | TRBV4-1 | few | CASSQVLTRGRGRETQYF
TRBJ2-5 | TRBV10-3 | NA | CAISDPDRGKETQYF
TRBJ2-5 | TRBV28 | NA | CASSSHDGGETQYF
TRBJ2-7 | TRBV7-6 | NA | CASSLEGQGPYEQYF
TRBJ1-1 | TRBV10-3 | NA | CAISDKQQGDSTEAFF
TRBJ2-5 | TRBV20-1 | NA | CSFQTSGGGETQYF
TRBJ2-5 | TRBV29-1 | NA | CSVEAPATGGQETQYF
TRBJ1-4 | TRBV5-1 | NA | CASSLEGAATNEKLFF
NA | TRBV20-1 | once | CSARREGGSHEQYF